The entry below gives a single TCR beta chain sequence along with its context. This CDR3 has 15 residues. Germline V gene lookup returns CDR1 SNHLY and CDR2 FYNNEI. V gave up 6 bases and J gave up 1 base, with 14 bases separating them. Repertoires were generated with immunoSEQ multiplex PCR, while TCRdb's copy carries only in-frame clones and drops some. The sample has approximately 72,000 clones; approximately 89% are singletons. This specimen belongs to a study of control samples from healthy donors and cancer patients. The sequence came from a man in his fifties in good health. The chain recombines TRBV2 with TRBJ2-3; possible D gene TRBD1, 6 bases. Sequencing was done on a sample of blood. The chain's CDR3 is CASSPRAGGTDTQYF. Here the CDR3 DNA reads TGTGCCAGCAGCCCCCGGGCAGGGGGCACAGATACGCAGTATTTT.